Given below is one TCR beta chain in context. Its antigen remains unknown. The data were taken from a study of cytomegalovirus exposure and HLA in healthy donors. Study background: The Caucasian-associated ancestry cluster held roughly 81% of 398 genotyped donors. Broader study findings: The authors later found most CMV-associated TCR beta chains appeared HLA-restricted. In a later analysis, several top co-occurrence clusters appeared linked to parvovirus B19, influenza, CMV and Epstein-Barr virus. Another analysis was done later, and it associated 15,000 to 20,000 TCR beta sequences with HLA alleles at 0.05 false discovery rate.

The germline gives CDR1 LNHDA, CDR2 SQIVND (reference sequence). This CDR3 comprises 16 residues. With 7 bases clipped from V and 0 bases from J, the junction kept 10 bases outside the gene matches. The PCR made use of 60 Vbeta and 13 Jbeta primers. This table comes from immunoSEQ multiplex PCR, and its TCRdb copy is limited to in-frame clones, with some not included. The sample carries 100,000 to 150,000 clones, approximately 85% recorded once. This sequence joins TRBV19 and TRBJ2-7; 9 positions match TRBD2. This receptor was taken from a boy under 18 in good health and CMV-seronegative. Material for sequencing was PBMCs. In nucleotides, the CDR3 is TGTGCCAGTATTCAGACTAGCGGACACTCCTCCTACGAGCAGTACTTC. Translated: CASIQTSGHSSYEQYF.